What follows describes a single TCR beta chain. The target antigen is unknown. This CDR3 has 14 amino acids. CDR1 and CDR2 from the germline V gene are SGHTA and FQGNSA. V was pared by 3 bases and J by 6 bases, with 12 bases between. Using immunoSEQ multiplex PCR, the repertoire was profiled, and TCRdb retains in-frame clones only, with some absent. Of roughly 48,000 clones in the sample, 94% were seen once. The data derive from a study of cytomegalovirus exposure and HLA in healthy donors. Study results and limitations: Cytomegalovirus association was listed for approximately 150 TCR beta chains.

Sequenced input: PBMCs. The source is a woman between 18 and 29 years old in good health and CMV-seropositive. This rearrangement joins TRBV7-2 to TRBJ2-1; D is uncertain. The CDR3 spells CASSFARKVNEQFF. CDR3 bases: TGTGCCAGCAGCTTCGCCAGGAAAGTCAATGAGCAGTTCTTC.